This entry concerns a single T cell receptor beta chain. This sample stems from a study of T-cell reconstitution after alpha-beta-depleted transplantation in children. TCRbeta library construction was performed incorporating unique molecular identifiers. MiXCR was run by TCRdb on the PCR reads, yielding one entry per CDR3 protein. The table has 600,000 to 700,000 distinct CDR3 sequences, 16% seen once. Deletions cut 3 bases from V and 4 bases from J, with 10 bases between. The CDR3 totals 14 residues. The germline V gene has CDR1 SGHTA and CDR2 FQGTGA. The specimen comprised PBMCs from the stem cell graft donor, sampled from the stem cell graft. The chain uses TRBV7-3 and TRBJ2-1; D gene unclear. The receptor was derived from a human donor who donated a stem cell graft to a child with acute myeloid leukemia. CDR3 residues: CASSFTDPYNEQFF. The CDR3 DNA sequence: TGTGCCAGCAGCTTTACCGACCCATACAATGAGCAGTTCTTC.